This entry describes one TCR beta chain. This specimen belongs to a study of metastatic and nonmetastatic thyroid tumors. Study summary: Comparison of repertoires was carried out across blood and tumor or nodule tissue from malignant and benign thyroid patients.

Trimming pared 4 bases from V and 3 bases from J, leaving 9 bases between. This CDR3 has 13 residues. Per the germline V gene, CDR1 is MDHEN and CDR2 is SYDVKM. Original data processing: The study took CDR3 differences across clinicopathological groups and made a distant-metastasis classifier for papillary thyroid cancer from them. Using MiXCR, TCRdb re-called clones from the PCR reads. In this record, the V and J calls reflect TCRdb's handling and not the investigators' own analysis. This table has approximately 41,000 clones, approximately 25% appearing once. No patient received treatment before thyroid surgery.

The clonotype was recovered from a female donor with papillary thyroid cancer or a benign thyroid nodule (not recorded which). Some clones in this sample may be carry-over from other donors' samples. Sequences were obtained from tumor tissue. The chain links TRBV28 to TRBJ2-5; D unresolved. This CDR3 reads CASSSRQKETQYF. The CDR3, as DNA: TGTGCCAGCAGTTCCCGACAAAAAGAGACCCAGTACTTC.